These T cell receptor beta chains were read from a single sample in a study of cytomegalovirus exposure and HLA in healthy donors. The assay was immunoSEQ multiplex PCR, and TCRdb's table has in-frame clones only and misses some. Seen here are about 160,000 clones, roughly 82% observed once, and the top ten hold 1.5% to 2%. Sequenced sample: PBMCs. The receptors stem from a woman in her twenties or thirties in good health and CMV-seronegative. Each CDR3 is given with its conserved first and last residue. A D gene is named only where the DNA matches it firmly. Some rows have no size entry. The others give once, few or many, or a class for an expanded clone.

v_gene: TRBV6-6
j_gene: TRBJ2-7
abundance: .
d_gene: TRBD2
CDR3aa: CASSYPTSGTSYEQYF
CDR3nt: TGTGCCAGCAGTTACCCGACTAGCGGGACGTCCTACGAGCAGTACTTC

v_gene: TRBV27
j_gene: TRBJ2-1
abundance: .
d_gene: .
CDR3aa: CASSLSPDPGINEQFF
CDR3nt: TGTGCCAGCAGTTTATCGCCGGACCCGGGGATTAATGAGCAGTTCTTC

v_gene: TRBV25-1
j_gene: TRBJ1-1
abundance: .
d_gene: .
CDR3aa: CASSELSPVSNTEAFF
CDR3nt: TGTGCCAGCAGTGAATTGTCCCCAGTCTCGAACACTGAAGCTTTCTTT

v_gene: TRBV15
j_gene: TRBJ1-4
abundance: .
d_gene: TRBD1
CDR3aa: CATSRDRTGGNEKLFF
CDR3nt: TGTGCCACCAGCAGAGATCGGACAGGGGGTAATGAAAAACTGTTTTTT

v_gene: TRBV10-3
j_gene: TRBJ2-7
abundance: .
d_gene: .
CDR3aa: CATQTLYEQYF
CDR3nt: TGTGCCACCCAGACTCTCTACGAGCAGTACTTC

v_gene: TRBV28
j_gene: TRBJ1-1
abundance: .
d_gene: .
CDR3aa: CASSLVNRDDTEAFF
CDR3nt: TGTGCCAGCAGCCTCGTTAACAGGGACGACACTGAAGCTTTCTTT

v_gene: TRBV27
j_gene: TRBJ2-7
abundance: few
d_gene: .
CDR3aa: CASSLGDLLYEQYF
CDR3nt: TGTGCCAGCAGTTTGGGGGACTTACTCTACGAGCAGTACTTC

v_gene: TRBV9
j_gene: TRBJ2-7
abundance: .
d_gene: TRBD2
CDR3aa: CASSPQVAGNYEQYF
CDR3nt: TGTGCCAGCAGCCCGCAGGTAGCGGGGAACTACGAGCAGTACTTC

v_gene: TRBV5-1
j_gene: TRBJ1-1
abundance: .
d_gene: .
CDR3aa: CASSTVQGNTEAFF
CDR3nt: TGCGCCAGCAGCACCGTACAGGGGAACACTGAAGCTTTCTTT

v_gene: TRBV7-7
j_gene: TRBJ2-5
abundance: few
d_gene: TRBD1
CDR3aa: CASSAPDREETQYF
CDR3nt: TGTGCTAGCAGCGCCCCGGACAGGGAAGAGACCCAGTACTTC

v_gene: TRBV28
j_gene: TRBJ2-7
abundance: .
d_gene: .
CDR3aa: CASSGVRGTGNEQYF
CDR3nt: TGTGCCAGCAGTGGTGTCCGGGGCACAGGGAACGAGCAGTACTTC

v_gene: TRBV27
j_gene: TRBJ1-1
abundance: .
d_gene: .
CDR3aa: CASSQGRGGTEAFF
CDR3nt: TGTGCCAGCAGCCAGGGGCGCGGAGGCACTGAAGCTTTCTTT

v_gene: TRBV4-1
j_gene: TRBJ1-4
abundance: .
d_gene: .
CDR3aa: CASSQESARPGKLFF
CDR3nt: TGCGCCAGCAGCCAAGAATCTGCGCGGCCGGGAAAACTGTTTTTT